Each of the 31 T cell receptor beta chains below was sequenced from the same sample in a study of blood T cell repertoires in COVID-19. Sequencing was performed with immunoSEQ multiplex PCR; in TCRdb, only in-frame clones are kept and a portion is missing. This sample has roughly 250,000 clones, with roughly nine tenths found just once. Sequencing used PBMCs or T cells enriched from blood (not recorded which). The receptors here all came from a human donor in a cohort exposed to, infected with or recovered from COVID-19 (not recorded which). The donor label of this sample is uncertain.

The V gene is TRBV12-3 or TRBV12-4, the J gene TRBJ2-3; 7 bases agree with TRBD2. V was clipped by 3 bases and J by 6 bases; unmatched bases: 0. This CDR3 has 12 residues. In DNA form, the CDR3 reads TGTGCCAGCAGTTTGGGAGGGGATACGCAGTATTTT. Its translation: CASSLGGDTQYF.

Notes on this clone: At one end the junction does not follow the germline gene, possibly because of a read error. V usage is TRBV5-4 and J usage is TRBJ1-2, with TRBD1 matching 8 bases. This CDR3 spans 14 amino acids. Germline CDR1 and CDR2: SGHNT and YYREEE (reference sequence). CDR3 region: CASRLAGTGYGYTF. In DNA form, the CDR3 reads TGTGCCAGCAGGTTGGCGGGGACAGGATACGGCTACACCTTC.

V gene TRBV4-1 combines with J gene TRBJ1-1; D gene unclear. The CDR3 consists of 13 residues. Germline CDR1 is MGHRA and CDR2 is YSYEKL. Trimming took off 4 bases at V and 4 bases at J, with 10 bases between the two ends. The CDR3 coding sequence is TGCGCCAGCAGCCTCCCTGGGCGCACTGAAGCTTTCTTT. Its translation is CASSLPGRTEAFF.

This sequence joins TRBV11-2 and TRBJ2-7; D ambiguous. Trimming took 0 bases from V and 5 from J, leaving 11 bases between them. Germline V lookup: CDR1 SGHAT, CDR2 FQNNGV. The CDR3 has 14 amino acids. The DNA of the CDR3 is TGTGCCAGCAGCTTAGAGGCCTTAAACGACGAGCAGTACTTC. This sequence encodes CASSLEALNDEQYF.

The V call is TRBV2, the J call TRBJ2-6; D possibly corresponds to TRBD1 (6 bases). V lost 8 bases and J lost 5, with 19 bases in between. The germline V gene encodes CDR1 SNHLY and CDR2 FYNNEI. This CDR3 has 16 amino acids. DNA of the CDR3: TGTGCCAGCTGGTGGGGGCCGCCCTTGCGGGCCAACGTCCTGACTTTC. Translated, it gives CASWWGPPLRANVLTF.

This clone showed up just once. The gene calls are TRBV10-1 and TRBJ1-1, with a tentative D call TRBD1 (5 bases). Per germline, CDR1 WNHNN and CDR2 SYGVQD (reference sequence). This CDR3 contains 18 residues. Between the trimmed V and J ends, which lost 6 bases and 2 bases, there was a span of 25 bases. CDR3 nucleotides: TGCGCCAGCAGCGACACCGTAAATTTTAGGGGCTTTAACACTGAAGCTTTCTTT. Amino acid sequence: CASSDTVNFRGFNTEAFF.

The chain uses TRBV19 and TRBJ2-1; TRBD1 might be the D (6 bases). The V end was cut by 3 bases, the J end by 2 bases, with 8 bases between. The CDR3 is 14 amino acids. In germline, CDR1 is LNHDA, CDR2 SQIVND (reference sequence). The CDR3 DNA is TGTGCCAGTAGTATTCAGGGGCCCTACAATGAGCAGTTCTTC. This codes for CASSIQGPYNEQFF.

The rearrangement joins TRBV2 to TRBJ2-1; TRBD2 is a possible D gene (5 bases). This CDR3 has 16 amino acids. The germline CDR1 and CDR2 sequences are SNHLY and FYNNEI. V was pared by 2 bases and J by 6 bases, with 17 bases between. CDR3: CASSENVERVFNEQFF. As DNA, the CDR3 is TGTGCCAGCAGTGAAAACGTGGAGAGGGTATTCAATGAGCAGTTCTTC.

The V and J genes are TRBV19 and TRBJ2-5; D remains ambiguous. The germline CDR1 and CDR2 sequences are LNHDA and SQIVND (reference sequence). This CDR3 comprises 11 residues. Trimming stripped 5 bases from V and 5 bases from J, with 6 bases between. The CDR3: CASSLGETQYF. CDR3 sequence (DNA): TGTGCCAGTAGTCTCGGGGAGACCCAGTACTTC.

This chain links TRBV9 with TRBJ2-2; D is ambiguous. The germline V gene encodes CDR1 SGDLS and CDR2 YYNGEE. The CDR3 is 13 amino acids. V dropped 3 bases and J dropped 4 bases, with 7 bases sitting between them. The CDR3 sequence is CASSDRLTGELFF. DNA for the CDR3: TGTGCCAGCAGCGATCGACTCACCGGGGAGCTGTTTTTT.

The chain couples TRBV19 to TRBJ2-1; 7 positions match TRBD2. This CDR3 contains 14 residues. Germline V lookup: CDR1 LNHDA, CDR2 SQIVND (reference sequence). V shed 4 bases and J 1 base; nucleotides not matched to a gene: 1. The CDR3 DNA follows: TGTGCCAGTAGTAGGGGGGGTTCCTACAATGAGCAGTTCTTC. Translating gives CASSRGGSYNEQFF.

This clone has only a few counts. The V gene is TRBV27, the J gene TRBJ2-1; D unclear. The CDR3 is 12 residues long. The V gene's germline CDR1 is MNHEY and CDR2 SMNVEV (reference sequence). Trimming stripped 3 bases from V and 6 bases from J, with 6 bases between. The CDR3 DNA sequence: TGTGCCAGCAGTTTCCCGGGCAATGAGCAGTTCTTC. Protein sequence: CASSFPGNEQFF.

The chain has TRBV27 and TRBJ2-3, with 10 bases identical to TRBD1. This CDR3 spans 15 amino acids. With 8 bases clipped from V and 6 bases from J, the junction kept 11 bases outside the gene matches. Germline V gene sequence: CDR1 MNHEY, CDR2 SMNVEV (reference sequence). The CDR3 protein is CASASPDRGNDTQYF. In DNA, the CDR3 is TGTGCCAGCGCAAGCCCGGACAGGGGGAATGATACGCAGTATTTT.

V is TRBV7-3 and J is TRBJ2-5; D may be TRBD1 (5 bases). The CDR3 is 16 residues long. Germline V lookup: CDR1 SGHTA, CDR2 FQGTGA. Trimming took off 2 bases at V and 2 bases at J, with 15 bases between the two ends. The CDR3 bases are TGTGCCAGCAGCTTACCAGGGAAGGTAGATCAAGAGACCCAGTACTTC. Translating gives CASSLPGKVDQETQYF.

The chain has TRBV2 and TRBJ1-1, with 8 bases aligning to TRBD1. CDR3 length: 13 residues. CDR1 and CDR2 from the germline V gene are SNHLY and FYNNEI. The V segment lost 6 bases and the J segment 4 bases; nucleotides outside the gene matches: 4. The CDR3 coding sequence is TGTGCCAGCAGGGACAGGGCCACCACTGAAGCTTTCTTT. Its protein product is CASRDRATTEAFF.

The J gene is TRBJ1-5, the V gene TRBV19; D might be TRBD1 (6 bases). The CDR3 totals 16 residues. The ends were cut back, 5 bases at V and 2 bases at J, with 16 bases in the middle. Germline V lookup: CDR1 LNHDA, CDR2 SQIVND (reference sequence). CDR3 bases: TGTGCCAGTAGTGCACACAGGGTTTCGGGCAATCAGCCCCAGCATTTT. Protein product: CASSAHRVSGNQPQHF.

The chain employs TRBV21-1 and TRBJ2-4; the tabulated D call, TRBD1, remains unverified against the DNA. TRBV21-1 is noted as a pseudogene. This CDR3 has 17 residues. The CDR3 nucleotides read TGTGCCAGGACAGGGTCAGGATCATTGGGGCGGAAAAACATTCAGTACTTC. Translating it yields CARTGSGSLGRKNIQYF.

The rearrangement links TRBV9 to TRBJ2-7; 9 nucleotides line up with TRBD1. Losses at the gene ends were 0 bases for V and 6 bases for J; bases not matched to a gene: 1. CDR3 length: 13 residues. Per the germline V gene, CDR1 is SGDLS and CDR2 is YYNGEE. The CDR3: CASSVVTGGEQYF. CDR3 sequence (DNA): TGTGCCAGCAGCGTAGTGACAGGGGGCGAGCAGTACTTC.

The genes are TRBV7-8 and TRBJ1-2; unclear D gene. The ends were cut back, 5 bases at V and 0 bases at J, with 16 bases in the middle. In germline, CDR1 is SGHVS, CDR2 FQNEAQ. This CDR3 region has 16 residues. CDR3 region: CASSPRGGRTNYGYTF. Written as DNA, the CDR3 is TGTGCCAGCAGCCCTCGGGGAGGGAGGACTAACTATGGCTACACCTTC.

The chain joins TRBV5-1 to TRBJ2-6; 10 bases map to TRBD1. CDR3 length equals 18 residues. Trimming removed 4 bases from V and 2 bases from J; junction bases left unmatched: 9. Germline V gives CDR1 SGHRS, CDR2 YFSETQ. The CDR3: CASSPGTGVLTGANVLTF. The DNA of the CDR3 is TGCGCCAGCAGCCCCGGGACAGGGGTGTTGACTGGGGCCAACGTCCTGACTTTC.

The chain is built from TRBV4-3 and TRBJ2-1, with 10 nucleotides matching TRBD2. V lost 5 bases to trimming and J lost 7 bases; unmatched junction nucleotides: 20. The CDR3 is made up of 19 amino acids. Germline CDR1 is LGHNA and CDR2 is YSLEER. In DNA, the CDR3 is TGCGCCAGCAGCATACGGGCAGCGGGGGGGCTCAGGGTCGGGAATGAGCAGTTCTTC. It codes for CASSIRAAGGLRVGNEQFF.

Only one count was recorded for this clone. The V call is TRBV19, the J call TRBJ1-1, with 7 bases that match TRBD1. Trimming at V came to 2 bases and at J to 6 bases, leaving 6 bases not matched to a gene. This CDR3 region has 14 residues. CDR1 is LNHDA and CDR2 is SQIVND in the germline V gene (reference sequence). CDR3 sequence reads: CASSIRTGSSEAFF. CDR3 nucleotide sequence: TGTGCCAGTAGTATACGGACAGGTTCCTCTGAAGCTTTCTTT. The whole variable domain, filled in from reference TRBV19 and TRBJ1-1, reads DGGITQSPKYLFRKEGQNVTLSCEQNLNHDAMYWYRQDPGQGLRLIYYSQIVNDFQKGDIAEGYSVSREKKESFPLTVTSAQKNPTAFYLCASSIRTGSSEAFFGQGTRLTVV.

The V gene is TRBV18, the J gene TRBJ2-7; TRBD1 agrees at 7 bases. Per the germline V gene, CDR1 is KGHSH and CDR2 is LQKENI. Unmatched junction bases numbered 9, after V lost 1 base and J lost 6 bases. This CDR3 has 15 amino acids. The CDR3 reads CASSPQDRTVGEQYF. DNA for the CDR3: TGTGCCAGCTCACCACAGGACAGGACGGTCGGCGAGCAGTACTTC.

This rearrangement joins TRBV5-1 to TRBJ1-6, with TRBD1 identical over 7 bases. The CDR3 is 14 residues long. CDR1 is SGHRS and CDR2 is YFSETQ in the germline V gene. V lost 4 bases to trimming and J lost 5 bases; unmatched junction nucleotides: 3. DNA of the CDR3: TGCGCCAGCAGCAGGGGGCTGAATAATTCACCCCTCCACTTT. Its translation is CASSRGLNNSPLHF.

V usage is TRBV27 and J usage is TRBJ1-2, with 9 bases fitting TRBD1. The CDR3 contains 15 residues. Germline V gene lookup returns CDR1 MNHEY and CDR2 SMNVEV (reference sequence). V gave up 5 bases and J gave up 5 bases; unmatched junction bases: 9. The CDR3 loop is CASSPGTGFYYGYTF. The CDR3 nucleotides read TGTGCCAGCAGTCCGGGGACAGGGTTCTATTATGGCTACACCTTC.

This chain links TRBV27 with TRBJ2-5; TRBD1 is a possible D gene (5 bases). Germline V gives CDR1 MNHEY, CDR2 SMNVEV (reference sequence). V was clipped by 5 bases and J by 5 bases, with 9 bases between them. The CDR3 covers 12 residues. The CDR3 coding sequence is TGTGCCAGCAGTGACAGTGGGGAGACCCAGTACTTC. Translated: CASSDSGETQYF.

The gene calls are TRBV3-1 (or the pseudogene TRBV3-2) and TRBJ2-1; D possibly corresponds to TRBD2 (6 bases). Trimming took 1 base from V and 10 from J, leaving 8 bases between them. Germline V CDR1 and CDR2: LGHDT, YNNKEL (reference sequence). The CDR3 totals 12 residues. The CDR3 sequence: CASSQVAGEQFF. CDR3 nucleotide sequence: TGTGCCAGCAGCCAAGTGGCGGGGGAGCAGTTCTTC.

The chain recombines TRBV7-2 with TRBJ1-4; 8 bases fit TRBD1. The germline gives CDR1 SGHTA, CDR2 FQGNSA. The CDR3 spans 14 residues. V was pared by 4 bases and J by 7 bases, with 5 bases of the junction left unmatched. The CDR3 DNA reads as TGTGCCAGCAGCTCGACAGGGGTTGTTGAAAAACTGTTTTTT. Amino acids: CASSSTGVVEKLFF.

The genes are TRBV30 and TRBJ1-2; 8 nucleotides line up with TRBD1. The J segment lost 4 bases and the V segment lost 7 bases, leaving 8 bases of the junction unmatched. In germline, CDR1 is GTSNPN, CDR2 SVGIG (reference sequence). The CDR3 is 13 residues long. The CDR3 coding sequence is TGTGCCTCATACAGGGGGTTGAGCTATGGCTACACCTTC. Protein: CASYRGLSYGYTF.

There are a few counts of this clone. This chain uses TRBV5-4 with TRBJ2-5; perhaps TRBD1 as D (5 bases). V dropped 4 bases and J dropped 7 bases, with 20 bases sitting between them. CDR1 and CDR2 from the germline V gene are SGHNT and YYREEE (reference sequence). The CDR3 totals 15 residues. CDR3 residues: CASSHGTESQGTQYF. DNA of the CDR3: TGTGCCAGCAGCCATGGAACAGAGAGCCAGGGGACCCAGTACTTC.

The CDR3 DNA sequence: TGTGCCAGTAGTATTTCTCTCAGGGCGGTGATATACGAGCAGTACTTC. Translating gives CASSISLRAVIYEQYF. V and J are TRBV19 and TRBJ2-7; a possible D gene is TRBD1 (5 bases). The CDR3 is made up of 16 amino acids. V was pared by 3 bases and J by 4 bases, with 19 bases between. The germline V gene encodes CDR1 LNHDA and CDR2 SQIVND (reference sequence).